Described below is a single T cell receptor beta chain sequence and its context. Its antigen is not identified. Other DNA sequences in this specimen translate into the identical CDR3. This record comes from a study of T cells after posttransplantation cyclophosphamide. The CDR3 sequence is 15 residues long. With 8 bases removed from V and 2 bases from J, the gap between germline ends came to 20 bases. In germline, CDR1 is SGDLS, CDR2 YYNGEE. The protocol was immunoSEQ multiplex PCR, while the TCRdb copy is restricted to in-frame clones and leaves out a portion. The data contain some 3,900 clones, approximately 70% of them singletons. Study-level points and caveats: Tissue-infiltrating T cells from skin or gut overlapped little with blood T cells. TRB clonality was highly associated with recipient CMV seropositivity and reactivation.

Treatment was busulfan-fludarabine conditioning, a marrow graft, and cyclophosphamide on days +3 and +4. Sequencing was performed on CD8+ T cells sorted from PBMCs, taken 950 to 1,200 days after allogeneic stem cell transplant with posttransplant cyclophosphamide. This chain connects TRBV9 to TRBJ2-7, with a possible D match to TRBD1 (6 bases). This TCR was recovered from a female patient in her thirties or forties who received an allogeneic stem cell transplant from a related donor, was CMV-positive, and had no GVHD. Some T cells may be the graft donor's. The CDR3 nucleotides are TGTGCCAGTTTCATCGAGCAGGGGACGGCCTACGAGCAGTACTTC. It yields the protein CASFIEQGTAYEQYF.